This T cell receptor (beta chain) derives from a study of blood T cell repertoires in COVID-19. The CDR3 has 16 residues. CDR1 and CDR2 from the germline V gene are MGHRA and YSYEKL. The junction had 3 bases not matched to a gene; V was cut back by 1 base and J by 2 bases. Using immunoSEQ multiplex PCR, the repertoire was profiled, and TCRdb retains in-frame clones only, with some absent. The table shows under 45,000 clones, with 75% to 90% occurring only once. This clone has at least ten counts. The V gene is TRBV4-1, the J gene TRBJ2-3; 10 bases agree with TRBD2. This sequence originates from a man between 60 and 75 years old with active or convalescent COVID-19. Sequenced input: peripheral blood. CDR3 in amino acids: CASSQGSGRATDTQYF. Written as DNA, the CDR3 is TGCGCCAGCAGCCAAGGGAGCGGGAGGGCCACAGATACGCAGTATTTT.